This TCR beta chain was sequenced for a study of control samples from healthy donors and cancer patients. Assay used: immunoSEQ multiplex PCR; TCRdb lists only in-frame clones, some missing. Of over 100,000 clones in the sample, over 75% were seen once. This receptor was identified in a human donor in good health. The donor label of this sample is uncertain. Sequenced sample: blood.

CDR3 nucleotide sequence: TGCAGCGTTGAAGGCAGGGGGCACCCCTACGAGCAGTACTTC. It is translated as CSVEGRGHPYEQYF. This sequence joins TRBV29-1 and TRBJ2-7, with TRBD1 identical over 8 bases. Germline CDR1 is SQVTM and CDR2 is ANQGSEA. V lost 1 base, J lost 2 bases, and 4 bases stayed unmatched. CDR3 size: 14 residues.